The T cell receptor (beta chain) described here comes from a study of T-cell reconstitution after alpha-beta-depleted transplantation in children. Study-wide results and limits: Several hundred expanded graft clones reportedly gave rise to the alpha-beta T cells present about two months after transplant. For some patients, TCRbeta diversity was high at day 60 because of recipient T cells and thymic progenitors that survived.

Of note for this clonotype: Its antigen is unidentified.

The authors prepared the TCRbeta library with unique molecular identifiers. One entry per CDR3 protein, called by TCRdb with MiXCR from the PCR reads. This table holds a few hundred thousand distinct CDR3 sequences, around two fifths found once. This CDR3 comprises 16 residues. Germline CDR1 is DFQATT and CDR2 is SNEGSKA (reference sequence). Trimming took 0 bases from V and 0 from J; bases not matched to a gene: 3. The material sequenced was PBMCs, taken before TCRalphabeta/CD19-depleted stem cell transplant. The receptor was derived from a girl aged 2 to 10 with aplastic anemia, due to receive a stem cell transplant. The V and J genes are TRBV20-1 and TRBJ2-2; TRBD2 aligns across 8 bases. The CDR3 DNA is TGCAGTGCTAGAGATGGGGGACTAGCGAACACCGGGGAGCTGTTTTTT. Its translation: CSARDGGLANTGELFF.